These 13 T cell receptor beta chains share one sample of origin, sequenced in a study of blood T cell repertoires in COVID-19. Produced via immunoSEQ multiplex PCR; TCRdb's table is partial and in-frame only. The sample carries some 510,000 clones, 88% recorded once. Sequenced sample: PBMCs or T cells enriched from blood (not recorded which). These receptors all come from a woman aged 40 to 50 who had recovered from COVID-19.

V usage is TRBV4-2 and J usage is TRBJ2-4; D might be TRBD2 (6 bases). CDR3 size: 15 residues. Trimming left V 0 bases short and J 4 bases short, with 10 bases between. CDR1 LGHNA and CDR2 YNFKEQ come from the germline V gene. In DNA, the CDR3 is TGTGCCAGCAGCCAAGATTCCGGGACTAAAAACATTCAGTACTTC. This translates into CASSQDSGTKNIQYF.

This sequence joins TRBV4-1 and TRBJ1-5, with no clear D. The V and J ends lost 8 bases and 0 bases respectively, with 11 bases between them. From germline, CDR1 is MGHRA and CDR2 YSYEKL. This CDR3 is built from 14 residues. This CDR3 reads CASGGQYSNQPQHF. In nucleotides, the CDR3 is TGCGCCAGCGGAGGTCAGTATAGCAATCAGCCCCAGCATTTT.

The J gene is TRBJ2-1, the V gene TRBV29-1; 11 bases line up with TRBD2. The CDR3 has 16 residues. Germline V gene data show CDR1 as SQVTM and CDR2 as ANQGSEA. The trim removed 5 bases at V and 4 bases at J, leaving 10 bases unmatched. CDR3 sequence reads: CSVSGGLAGPYNEQFF. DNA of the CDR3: TGCAGCGTTTCGGGAGGACTAGCGGGCCCTTACAATGAGCAGTTCTTC.

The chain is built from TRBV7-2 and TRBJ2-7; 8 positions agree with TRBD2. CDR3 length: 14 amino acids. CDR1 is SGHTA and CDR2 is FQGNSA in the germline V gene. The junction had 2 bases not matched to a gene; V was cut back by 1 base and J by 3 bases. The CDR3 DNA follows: TGTGCCAGCAGCTTAGGGACTAGCTTCTACGAGCAGTACTTC. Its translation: CASSLGTSFYEQYF.

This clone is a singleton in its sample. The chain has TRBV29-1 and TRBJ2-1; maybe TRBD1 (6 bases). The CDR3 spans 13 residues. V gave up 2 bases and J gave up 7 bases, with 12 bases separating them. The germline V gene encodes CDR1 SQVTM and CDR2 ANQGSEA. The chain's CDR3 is CSVERSRGNEQFF. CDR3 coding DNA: TGCAGCGTTGAAAGGAGTAGGGGGAATGAGCAGTTCTTC.

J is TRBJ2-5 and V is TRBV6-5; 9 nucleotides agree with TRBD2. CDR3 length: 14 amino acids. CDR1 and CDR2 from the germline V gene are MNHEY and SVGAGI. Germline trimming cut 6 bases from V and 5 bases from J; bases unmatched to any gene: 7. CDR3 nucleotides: TGTGCCAGCAGCTTAGCGGGAGTCGGGGAGACCCAGTACTTC. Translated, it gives CASSLAGVGETQYF.

The CDR3 loop reads CASSLGTGWVTGELFF. The CDR3 DNA is TGCGCCAGCAGCCTTGGGACAGGGTGGGTCACCGGGGAGCTGTTTTTT. The chain is built from TRBV4-3 and TRBJ2-2; TRBD1 agrees at 9 bases. This CDR3 region has 16 residues. Germline V gene lookup returns CDR1 LGHNA and CDR2 YSLEER. Trimming removed 4 bases from V and 4 bases from J; junction bases left unmatched: 7.

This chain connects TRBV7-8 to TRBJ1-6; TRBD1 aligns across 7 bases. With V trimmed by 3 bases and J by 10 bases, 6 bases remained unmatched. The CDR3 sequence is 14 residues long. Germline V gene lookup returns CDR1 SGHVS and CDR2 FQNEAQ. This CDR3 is CASSFGQAGSPLHF. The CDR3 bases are TGTGCCAGCAGCTTCGGACAGGCGGGATCACCCCTCCACTTT. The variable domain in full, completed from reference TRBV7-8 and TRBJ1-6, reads GAGVSQSPRYKVAKRGQDVALRCDPISGHVSLFWYQQALGQGPEFLTYFQNEAQLDKSGLPSDRFFAERPEGSVSTLKIQRTQQEDSAVYLCASSFGQAGSPLHFGNGTRLTVT.

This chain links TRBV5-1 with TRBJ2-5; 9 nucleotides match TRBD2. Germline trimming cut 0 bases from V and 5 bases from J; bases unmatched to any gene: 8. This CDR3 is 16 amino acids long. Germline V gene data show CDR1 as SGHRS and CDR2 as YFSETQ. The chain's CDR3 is CASSLEGTSPPETQYF. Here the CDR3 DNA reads TGCGCCAGCAGCTTGGAGGGGACTAGCCCCCCGGAGACCCAGTACTTC.

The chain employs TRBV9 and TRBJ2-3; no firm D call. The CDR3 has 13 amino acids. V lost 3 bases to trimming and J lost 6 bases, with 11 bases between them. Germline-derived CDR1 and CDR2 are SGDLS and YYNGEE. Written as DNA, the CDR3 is TGTGCCAGCAGCGCTCCTACGGTGGATACGCAGTATTTT. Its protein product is CASSAPTVDTQYF.

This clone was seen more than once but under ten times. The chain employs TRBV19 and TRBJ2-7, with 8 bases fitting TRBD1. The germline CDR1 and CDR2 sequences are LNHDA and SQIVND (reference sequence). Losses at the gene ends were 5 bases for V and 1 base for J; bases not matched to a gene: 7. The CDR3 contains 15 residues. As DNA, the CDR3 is TGTGCCAGTAGTGTCGGCGACAGGGGTTCCTACGAGCAGTACTTC. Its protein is CASSVGDRGSYEQYF.

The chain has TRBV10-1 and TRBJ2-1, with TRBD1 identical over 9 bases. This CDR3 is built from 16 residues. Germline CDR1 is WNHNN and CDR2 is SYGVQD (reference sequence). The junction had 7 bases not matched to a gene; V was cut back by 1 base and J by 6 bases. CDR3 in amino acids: CASSELGTGSLNEQFF. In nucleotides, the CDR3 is TGCGCCAGCAGTGAGTTAGGGACAGGGTCCCTCAATGAGCAGTTCTTC.

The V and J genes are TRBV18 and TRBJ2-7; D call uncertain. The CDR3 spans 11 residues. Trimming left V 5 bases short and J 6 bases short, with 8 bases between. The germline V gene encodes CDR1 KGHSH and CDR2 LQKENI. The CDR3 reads CASSTTGEQYF. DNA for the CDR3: TGTGCCAGCTCAACCACGGGCGAGCAGTACTTC.